The 14 T cell receptor beta chains given below trace back to one sample, sequenced in a study of blood T cell repertoires in COVID-19. The repertoire was sequenced with immunoSEQ multiplex PCR; TCRdb's copy has only in-frame clones and lacks some. The table has some 66,000 clones, 65% to 90% seen once. The sequencing input was peripheral blood. All receptors come from a man between 60 and 70 years old with acute or convalescent COVID-19.

This clone was recorded once. The rearrangement joins TRBV11-2 to TRBJ2-5; 12 bases agree with TRBD2. The V and J ends lost 1 base and 3 bases, in that order; junction bases with no gene match: 3. The germline gives CDR1 SGHAT, CDR2 FQNNGV. The CDR3 sequence is 16 residues long. The CDR3 is CASSLGTSGEKETQYF. CDR3 DNA sequence: TGTGCCAGCAGCTTAGGGACTAGCGGGGAAAAAGAGACCCAGTACTTC.

The chain uses TRBV10-2 and TRBJ2-1; 15 bases fit TRBD2. This CDR3 is 19 amino acids long. J was trimmed by 4 bases and V by 0 bases; bases with no gene match: 7. The germline V gene has CDR1 WSHSY and CDR2 SAAADI. Here the CDR3 DNA reads TGCGCCAGCAGTGAGTCGAGGGGACTAGCGGGGGGACTATACAATGAGCAGTTCTTC. Its protein is CASSESRGLAGGLYNEQFF.

CDR3 nucleotides: TGTGCCAGCACGCGTTACTCAGGGAGGGGGGGAGCTTTCTTT. Its translation is CASTRYSGRGGAFF. The V and J genes are TRBV6-5 and TRBJ1-1, with a possible D match to TRBD1 (6 bases). This CDR3 comprises 14 residues. Germline CDR1 and CDR2: MNHEY and SVGAGI. The V end was cut by 7 bases, the J end by 10 bases, with 22 bases between.

The V call is TRBV6-5, the J call TRBJ1-6, with a weak D call TRBD1 (5 bases). CDR1 and CDR2 from the germline V gene are MNHEY and SVGAGI. Trimming cost V 8 bases and J 9 bases, with 11 bases left between them. The CDR3 totals 12 residues. The CDR3 nucleotides read TGTGCCAGCCTGCGGGGGGGTTCACCCCTCCACTTT. Translating it yields CASLRGGSPLHF.

The chain is built from TRBV27 and TRBJ2-5; 11 bases align to TRBD1. This CDR3 comprises 17 residues. Germline trimming cut 5 bases from V and 0 bases from J; bases unmatched to any gene: 8. Germline lookup yields CDR1 MNHEY and CDR2 SMNVEV (reference sequence). This CDR3 is CASSPIRTGGYQETQYF. CDR3 nucleotides: TGTGCCAGCAGTCCAATCCGGACAGGGGGCTACCAAGAGACCCAGTACTTC.

The V and J genes are TRBV9 and TRBJ1-2; TRBD1 matches at 7 bases. The CDR3 loop spans 14 amino acids. Germline values: CDR1 SGDLS, CDR2 YYNGEE. Unmatched junction bases numbered 3, after V lost 0 bases and J lost 4 bases. CDR3 region: CASSVGQGGYGYTF. For the CDR3, the DNA is TGTGCCAGCAGCGTAGGACAGGGTGGCTATGGCTACACCTTC.

In its sample, this clone was seen a few times. This sequence joins TRBV19 and TRBJ1-2, with D unclear. V was shortened by 4 bases and J by 2 bases, with 17 bases between the two germline ends. The CDR3 is 16 amino acids. Germline V gives CDR1 LNHDA, CDR2 SQIVND (reference sequence). This CDR3 is CASSRLEPSLNYGYTF. The CDR3 coding sequence is TGTGCCAGTAGTAGACTCGAACCCTCCCTCAACTATGGCTACACCTTC.

This sequence joins TRBV7-9 and TRBJ1-2; 7 nucleotides align to TRBD1. The germline V gene has CDR1 SEHNR and CDR2 FQNEAQ (reference sequence). Trimming cost V 0 bases and J 4 bases; bases outside gene matches: 2. The CDR3 loop spans 14 amino acids. CDR3: CASSLATGVYGYTF. CDR3 nucleotides: TGTGCCAGCAGCTTAGCAACAGGGGTCTATGGCTACACCTTC.

The chain links TRBV7-2 to TRBJ2-7; D is undetermined. With 5 bases removed from V and 9 bases from J, the gap between germline ends came to 17 bases. CDR3 size: 13 residues. CDR1 is SGHTA and CDR2 is FQGNSA in the germline V gene. The CDR3 DNA sequence: TGTGCCAGCAGCCCCATCCAGACAACATGGCAGTACTTC. It is translated as CASSPIQTTWQYF.

The V call is TRBV10-3, the J call TRBJ1-1; unclear D gene. The CDR3 loop spans 14 amino acids. V lost 6 bases to trimming and J lost 4 bases, with 15 bases between them. From germline, CDR1 is ENHRY and CDR2 SYGVKD. Written as DNA, the CDR3 is TGTGCCATCAGGGGTGGAGAGTTTTCCACTGAAGCTTTCTTT. Its translation: CAIRGGEFSTEAFF.

The gene calls are TRBV6-2 or TRBV6-3 and TRBJ2-4, with D tentatively TRBD2 (5 bases). CDR1 is MNHEY, CDR2 SVGEGT, per germline. V lost 2 bases and J lost 6, with 11 bases in between. The CDR3 has 14 amino acids. CDR3 nucleotide sequence: TGTGCCAGCAGTTACCCTCGAGGGCGAAACATTCAGTACTTC. Its translation is CASSYPRGRNIQYF.

The genes are TRBV6-5 and TRBJ1-1; 10 bases line up with TRBD1. The germline gives CDR1 MNHEY, CDR2 SVGAGI. V trimming: 4 bases; J trimming: 4 bases; junction bases outside the gene matches: 6. This CDR3 comprises 15 residues. The CDR3 is CASSFEWTGGTEAFF. CDR3 DNA: TGTGCCAGCAGTTTCGAATGGACAGGGGGCACTGAAGCTTTCTTT.

J is TRBJ1-5 and V is TRBV7-9; D possibly corresponds to TRBD1 (5 bases). Germline CDR1 and CDR2: SEHNR and FQNEAQ (reference sequence). Trimming removed 4 bases from V and 3 bases from J, with 16 bases in between. CDR3 length: 16 residues. The CDR3 reads CASSSDNQGFNQPQHF. The DNA for the CDR3 is TGTGCCAGCAGCTCGGATAATCAGGGATTCAATCAGCCCCAGCATTTT.

The V call is TRBV30, the J call TRBJ1-2; D is unclear. CDR3 length: 13 amino acids. Germline CDR1 reads GTSNPN; CDR2 reads SVGIG (reference sequence). V was shortened by 3 bases and J by 2 bases, with 10 bases between the two germline ends. DNA of the CDR3: TGTGCCTGGAGAACGGGGAGGAACTATGGCTACACCTTC. Amino acid sequence: CAWRTGRNYGYTF.